This T cell receptor (beta chain) was recorded in a study of blood T cell repertoires in COVID-19. Overall study context: Italy, Spain and the United States were the sources of the convalescent and acute COVID-19 samples. Nucleic acid was either cDNA or gDNA, and it came from T cells, B-cell-depleted T cells, or PBMCs.

Per the original methods: Reference gene primer amplification in the assay estimated nucleated cell counts. Assay used: immunoSEQ multiplex PCR; TCRdb lists only in-frame clones, some missing. V and J calls and clone size are those listed in that table; D and trimming were worked out from the DNA. The sample yields about 290,000 clones, just under 85% seen once. This TCR was sampled from a woman in her forties or fifties with active or convalescent COVID-19. Sequenced material: peripheral blood.

This CDR3 reads CASSQSWQGGHQPQHF. CDR3 nucleotide sequence: TGCGCCAGCAGCCAAAGTTGGCAGGGGGGCCATCAGCCCCAGCATTTT. This chain links TRBV4-1 with TRBJ1-5, with 7 positions matching TRBD1. Germline CDR1 is MGHRA and CDR2 is YSYEKL. CDR3 length: 16 amino acids. The junction had 9 bases not matched to a gene; V was cut back by 2 bases and J by 5 bases.